The next 29 T cell receptor beta chains were all read from a single sample in a study of control samples from healthy donors and cancer patients. Sequencing was performed with immunoSEQ multiplex PCR; in TCRdb, only in-frame clones are kept and a portion is missing. The profile covers more than 30,000 clones, with roughly 95% appearing a single time and 6.6% taken by the ten largest. The specimen sequenced was blood. The origin of the receptors is a man in his fifties or sixties in good health.

The chain joins TRBV2 to TRBJ1-2, with 9 positions matching TRBD1. The CDR3 extends over 16 amino acids. V shed 6 bases, J shed 0 bases, and the junction held 8 bases outside the gene matches. Per the germline V gene, CDR1 is SNHLY and CDR2 is FYNNEI. CDR3 loop: CASRLQGALTNYGYTF. In nucleotides, the CDR3 is TGTGCCAGCAGGCTACAGGGGGCGCTTACTAACTATGGCTACACCTTC. The full variable domain, its missing parts supplied by reference TRBV2 and TRBJ1-2, is EPEVTQTPSHQVTQMGQEVILRCVPISNHLYFYWYRQILGQKVEFLVSFYNNEISEKSEIFDDQFSVERPDGSNFTLKIRSTKLEDSAMYFCASRLQGALTNYGYTFGSGTRLTVV.

The chain uses TRBV21-1 and TRBJ2-7; whether TRBD1, the table's D call, matches the DNA was not checked. TRBV21-1 is reported as a pseudogene. The CDR3 runs to 14 residues. CDR3 DNA: TGTGCCAGCAGCACCAGGGACAGGCGTTACGAGCAGTACTTC. Its translation: CASSTRDRRYEQYF.

Here the CDR3 reads CASSYGLSTYNEQFF. The CDR3, as DNA: TGTGCCAGCAGTTACGGACTGTCGACCTACAATGAGCAGTTCTTC. The chain has TRBV6-2 or TRBV6-3 and TRBJ2-1; a possible D gene is TRBD2 (5 bases). The V end was cut by 2 bases, the J end by 2 bases, with 10 bases between. Germline CDR1 MNHEY, CDR2 SVGEGT. The CDR3 loop spans 15 amino acids.

The gene calls are TRBV27 and TRBJ1-5; possibly TRBD1 for D (6 bases). CDR3 length: 15 residues. Trimming shortened V by 6 bases and J by 6 bases, and 18 bases separated the two germline ends. Germline CDR1 reads MNHEY; CDR2 reads SMNVEV (reference sequence). CDR3 sequence (DNA): TGTGCCAGCAGCAAAGGTCCGGGACATCGTCAGCCCCAGCATTTT. Its translation is CASSKGPGHRQPQHF.

The chain recombines TRBV7-2 with TRBJ2-2, with 8 bases fitting TRBD1. Trimming removed 0 bases from V and 6 bases from J; junction bases left unmatched: 9. Germline-derived CDR1 and CDR2 are SGHTA and FQGNSA. The length of the CDR3 is 17 residues. The CDR3 region has the DNA TGTGCCAGCAGCTTAGCCGGGTTGGGCAGGGGGCCCGGGGAGCTGTTTTTT. This codes for CASSLAGLGRGPGELFF.

This chain links TRBV3-1 (or the pseudogene TRBV3-2) with TRBJ1-1, with 7 bases fitting TRBD1. Germline lookup yields CDR1 LGHDT and CDR2 YNNKEL (reference sequence). This CDR3 has 15 residues. V was clipped by 3 bases and J by 3 bases; unmatched bases: 7. In nucleotides, the CDR3 is TGTGCCAGCAGCCACTACAGGGGCGCAGACACTGAAGCTTTCTTT. It encodes CASSHYRGADTEAFF.

The chain combines TRBV5-6 with TRBJ2-5; TRBD2 is a possible D gene (5 bases). The germline V gene encodes CDR1 SGHDT and CDR2 YYEEEE. Deletions cut 1 base from V and 1 base from J, with 11 bases between. This CDR3 region has 15 residues. In DNA, the CDR3 is TGTGCCAGCAGCTTGCGGACGGGAAGCCAAGAGACCCAGTACTTC. The encoded protein is CASSLRTGSQETQYF.

In nucleotides, the CDR3 is TGTGCCAGCAGTCTACAGGTTCTCTATGGCTACACCTTC. It is translated as CASSLQVLYGYTF. This chain links TRBV12-3 or TRBV12-4 with TRBJ1-2; D is perhaps TRBD1 (5 bases). The CDR3 sequence is 13 residues long. The V end was cut by 5 bases, the J end by 4 bases, with 11 bases between.

This clone was observed once. The rearrangement joins TRBV5-1 to TRBJ2-7, with D perhaps matching TRBD1 (6 bases). Trimming cost V 4 bases and J 4 bases, with 9 bases left between them. The CDR3 runs 12 residues. Looked up from germline, CDR1 is SGHRS and CDR2 is YFSETQ. CDR3 sequence (DNA): TGCGCCAGCAGCATCGACAGGTACGAGCAGTACTTC. Encoded protein: CASSIDRYEQYF.

The chain is built from TRBV19 and TRBJ1-1; weak D call: TRBD1 (6 bases). The CDR3 is 16 amino acids. V lost 7 bases, J lost 5 bases, and 23 bases lay in between. Germline CDR1 reads LNHDA; CDR2 reads SQIVND (reference sequence). CDR3 sequence reads: CASILPRGGRRTEAFF. CDR3 in DNA: TGTGCCAGTATTCTTCCGAGAGGGGGAAGGAGAACTGAAGCTTTCTTT.

V is TRBV5-6 and J is TRBJ2-3, with 13 bases fitting TRBD2. With V trimmed by 3 bases and J by 0 bases, 10 bases remained unmatched. The CDR3 contains 19 residues. Germline lookup yields CDR1 SGHDT and CDR2 YYEEEE. CDR3 region: CASSSWTGLAGSSTDTQYF. The CDR3 nucleotides read TGTGCCAGCAGCTCCTGGACGGGACTAGCGGGGTCTAGCACAGATACGCAGTATTTT.

The J gene is TRBJ2-2, the V gene TRBV28; 8 bases are shared with TRBD2. V was clipped by 1 base and J by 5 bases; unmatched bases: 6. Germline V gene data show CDR1 as MDHEN and CDR2 as SYDVKM. The CDR3 contains 16 residues. CDR3 coding DNA: TGTGCCAGCAGTTTATTACGGGGCGGGAGGACCGGGGAGCTGTTTTTT. Translating gives CASSLLRGGRTGELFF.

The V and J genes are TRBV30 and TRBJ1-5, with D maybe TRBD1 (6 bases). Germline V lookup: CDR1 GTSNPN, CDR2 SVGIG (reference sequence). With 2 bases removed from V and 3 bases from J, the gap between germline ends came to 8 bases. The CDR3 loop spans 13 amino acids. In DNA, the CDR3 is TGTGCCTGGAGTCACAGGGTCAATCAGCCCCAGCATTTT. Its translation: CAWSHRVNQPQHF.

The gene calls are TRBV5-6 and TRBJ2-1, with 7 bases that match TRBD1. Germline V lookup: CDR1 SGHDT, CDR2 YYEEEE. The trim removed 5 bases at V and 8 bases at J, leaving 4 bases unmatched. CDR3 length: 12 amino acids. In DNA form, the CDR3 reads TGTGCCAGCAGTCCGACAGGGTATGAGCAGTTCTTC. This gives the protein CASSPTGYEQFF.

In its sample, this clone was seen once. The gene calls are TRBV7-9 and TRBJ1-2; 9 bases fit TRBD1. Germline V gives CDR1 SEHNR, CDR2 FQNEAQ (reference sequence). V lost 2 bases and J lost 3; bases outside the gene matches: 4. The CDR3 covers 15 residues. For the CDR3, the DNA is TGTGCCAGCAGCTTACACAGGGGGCGCGACTATGGCTACACCTTC. This translates into CASSLHRGRDYGYTF.

This chain links TRBV2 with TRBJ1-6; D unresolved. The CDR3 length is 13 residues. CDR1 SNHLY and CDR2 FYNNEI come from the germline V gene. With 0 bases removed from V and 10 bases from J, the gap between germline ends came to 7 bases. The CDR3 loop is CASSEAGQSPLHF. CDR3 DNA: TGTGCCAGCAGTGAAGCAGGGCAATCACCCCTCCACTTT.

The chain recombines TRBV7-8 with TRBJ1-5; maybe TRBD1 (5 bases). The length of the CDR3 is 16 residues. CDR1 and CDR2 from the germline V gene are SGHVS and FQNEAQ. Trimming cost V 5 bases and J 0 bases, with 14 bases left between them. Here the CDR3 DNA reads TGTGCCAGCAGCCCCCGGGACCTATATAGCAATCAGCCCCAGCATTTT. Protein sequence: CASSPRDLYSNQPQHF.

The chain is built from TRBV19 and TRBJ2-5, with TRBD2 identical over 7 bases. V shed 7 bases and J 1 base; nucleotides not matched to a gene: 3. Germline V CDR1 and CDR2: LNHDA, SQIVND (reference sequence). This CDR3 contains 13 residues. The CDR3 is CASTSSGQETQYF. The CDR3 nucleotides read TGTGCCAGTACCTCTAGCGGCCAAGAGACCCAGTACTTC.

The chain employs TRBV3-1 (or the pseudogene TRBV3-2) and TRBJ1-2; D gene uncertain. CDR1 is LGHDT, CDR2 YNNKEL, per germline (reference sequence). With 0 bases removed from V and 2 bases from J, the gap between germline ends came to 10 bases. The CDR3 is 15 amino acids. The CDR3 region is CASSQDSQGNYGYTF. The CDR3 DNA reads TGTGCCAGCAGCCAAGATTCCCAAGGAAACTATGGCTACACCTTC.

The chain is built from TRBV29-1 and TRBJ1-6; maybe TRBD1 (5 bases). V was trimmed by 4 bases and J by 7 bases, leaving 8 bases between them. The CDR3 is 12 amino acids. Germline V gene lookup returns CDR1 SQVTM and CDR2 ANQGSEA. The CDR3 nucleotides read TGCAGCGTTGCTGGGGCGAATTCACCCCTCCACTTT. It is translated as CSVAGANSPLHF.

The rearrangement links TRBV10-3 to TRBJ2-3; 11 nucleotides match TRBD1. The CDR3 runs 16 residues. Germline assignment: CDR1 ENHRY and CDR2 SYGVKD. The V segment lost 8 bases and the J segment 2 bases; nucleotides outside the gene matches: 9. This CDR3 is CAIGTGTGGFTDTQYF. CDR3 in DNA: TGTGCCATCGGCACCGGGACAGGGGGTTTCACAGATACGCAGTATTTT.

The chain employs TRBV3-1 (or the pseudogene TRBV3-2) and TRBJ2-3, with 16 bases identical to TRBD2. The ends lost 4 bases at V and 6 bases at J; junction bases unmatched: 4. Looked up from germline, CDR1 is LGHDT and CDR2 is YNNKEL (reference sequence). This CDR3 spans 16 amino acids. CDR3 in amino acids: CASSPGLAGGQDTQYF. The CDR3 nucleotides read TGTGCCAGCAGCCCGGGACTAGCGGGGGGGCAGGATACGCAGTATTTT.

The chain recombines TRBV6-5 with TRBJ1-1; 7 nucleotides agree with TRBD1. CDR1 and CDR2 (germline): MNHEY, SVGAGI. V trimming: 0 bases; J trimming: 4 bases; junction bases outside the gene matches: 2. The CDR3 sequence is 14 residues long. The CDR3 sequence: CASSYSTGTTEAFF. CDR3 in DNA: TGTGCCAGCAGTTACTCGACAGGGACCACTGAAGCTTTCTTT.

The table lists this clone with a few counts. This rearrangement joins TRBV10-3 to TRBJ1-1; unclear D gene. The CDR3 is 13 amino acids. CDR1 and CDR2 from the germline V gene are ENHRY and SYGVKD. V lost 6 bases, J lost 1 base, and 9 bases lay in between. In nucleotides, the CDR3 is TGTGCCATCAGCCGGACGGGGAACACTGAAGCTTTCTTT. The encoded protein is CAISRTGNTEAFF.

V usage is TRBV10-3 and J usage is TRBJ1-1, with D tentatively TRBD1 (6 bases). V was pared by 6 bases and J by 6 bases, with 14 bases between. Germline V gene data show CDR1 as ENHRY and CDR2 as SYGVKD. There are 13 residues in the CDR3. The CDR3 here is CAISGGAGAEAFF. CDR3 DNA: TGTGCCATCAGCGGGGGCGCAGGGGCTGAAGCTTTCTTT.

This clone was observed a single time. This chain links TRBV6-5 with TRBJ2-7, with TRBD1 as a possible D gene (5 bases). The germline V gene has CDR1 MNHEY and CDR2 SVGAGI. V was trimmed by 1 base and J by 4 bases, leaving 17 bases between them. The CDR3 has 16 residues. The CDR3: CASSYLGANRFYEQYF. The CDR3 DNA sequence: TGTGCCAGCAGTTACTTAGGGGCTAATAGGTTTTACGAGCAGTACTTC.

V is TRBV6-5 and J is TRBJ1-2; the D gene is possibly TRBD1 (5 bases). V dropped 0 bases and J dropped 4 bases, with 12 bases sitting between them. The CDR3 sequence is 15 residues long. Per the germline V gene, CDR1 is MNHEY and CDR2 is SVGAGI. CDR3 amino acids: CASSYSRGPSYGYTF. CDR3 DNA: TGTGCCAGCAGTTACTCGAGGGGCCCGAGCTATGGCTACACCTTC.

In this sample, this clone turned up once. The chain combines TRBV2 with TRBJ2-3; D is unclear. Trimming stripped 6 bases from V and 6 bases from J, with 13 bases between. The germline CDR1 and CDR2 sequences are SNHLY and FYNNEI. The CDR3 runs 13 residues. CDR3 region: CASRRRPIDTQYF. The CDR3 DNA follows: TGTGCCAGCAGGCGCAGGCCCATCGATACGCAGTATTTT.

The chain employs TRBV30 and TRBJ2-1; no clear D gene. This CDR3 has 11 residues. Germline V CDR1 and CDR2: GTSNPN, SVGIG (reference sequence). The V gene lost 2 bases and the J gene lost 8 bases, with 7 bases spanning the gap. The CDR3 here is CAWSLGYEQFF. The CDR3 coding sequence is TGTGCCTGGAGTCTAGGATATGAGCAGTTCTTC.